The present TCR beta chain was sequenced within a study of T cell changes during pregnancy in multiple sclerosis. This CDR3 comprises 14 residues. Trimming removed 6 bases from V and 15 bases from J, with 24 bases in between. The germline V gene encodes CDR1 WNHNN and CDR2 SYGVQD (reference sequence). TCRdb's table, derived via immunoSEQ multiplex PCR, lists solely in-frame clones and lacks some. Here the sample spans about 67,000 clones, roughly nine tenths being singletons. This receptor was identified in a female donor with multiple sclerosis, enrolled in a pregnancy study. V is TRBV10-1 and J is TRBJ2-1, with D uncertain. The sequences come from peripheral blood, collected in the second trimester of pregnancy. CDR3 loop: CASSATTDNPIGFF. The CDR3 DNA reads as TGCGCCAGCAGCGCTACAACCGACAACCCCATCGGGTTCTTC.